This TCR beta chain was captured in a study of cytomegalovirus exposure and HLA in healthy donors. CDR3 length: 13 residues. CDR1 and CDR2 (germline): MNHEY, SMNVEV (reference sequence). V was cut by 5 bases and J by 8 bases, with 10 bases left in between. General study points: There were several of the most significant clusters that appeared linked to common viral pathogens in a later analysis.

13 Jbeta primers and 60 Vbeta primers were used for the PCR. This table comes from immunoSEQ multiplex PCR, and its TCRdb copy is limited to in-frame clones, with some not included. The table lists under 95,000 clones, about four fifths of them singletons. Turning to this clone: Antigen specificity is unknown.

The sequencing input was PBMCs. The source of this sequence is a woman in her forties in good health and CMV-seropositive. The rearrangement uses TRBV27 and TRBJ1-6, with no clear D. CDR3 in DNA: TGTGCCAGCAGTCGGGGAGGTGATTCACCCCTCCACTTT. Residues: CASSRGGDSPLHF.